This record concerns one TCR beta chain sequence. This specimen comes from a study of T cell responses to AZD1222 COVID-19 vaccine. Background on the study: Second-dose groups at about 4 or about 12 weeks were pooled.

The germline CDR1 and CDR2 sequences are SNHLY and FYNNEI. This CDR3 has 14 amino acids. V gave up 8 bases and J gave up 1 base, with 13 bases separating them. Here immunoSEQ multiplex PCR was the method, and the copy in TCRdb shows in-frame clones only, minus some. The sample lists approximately 91,000 clones, roughly 90% seen once, with 13% in the top ten. This chain connects TRBV2 to TRBJ2-3; the D is unclear. Material: peripheral blood, obtained on day 0 of AZD1222 vaccination. This sequence originates from an adult in good health. CDR3 coding DNA: TGTGCCAGCCAGGACGGATCTCGCACAGATACGCAGTATTTT. This translates into CASQDGSRTDTQYF.